This TCR beta chain was sequenced in a study of early T cells in non-severe SARS-CoV-2 infection. The overall study: The sequenced material was bulk RNA from unsorted whole blood, and its chains were unpaired.

This clonotype was counted many times. Its antigen remains unidentified. Study-wide points: CD4 and private specificities were missed by VDJdb matching, which favored anti-spike CD8 responses.

This CDR3 is 15 amino acids long. Per germline, CDR1 SGHDT and CDR2 YYEEEE. With 3 bases removed from V and 6 bases from J, the gap between germline ends came to 19 bases. Unique molecular identifiers (one per individual cDNA molecule) were attached. One entry per CDR3 protein results from TCRdb running MiXCR on the 5' RACE reads. Of tens of thousands of distinct CDR3 sequences listed, roughly a tenth were seen once; the top ten hold roughly 6%. Source material: whole blood. The chain combines TRBV5-6 with TRBJ2-7; possibly TRBD1 or TRBD2 for D (5 bases each). This clonotype originated in an adult who was a healthcare worker with PCR-confirmed SARS-CoV-2 infection or an uninfected control (not recorded which). The CDR3 loop reads CASSSGDGEGSEQYF. CDR3 nucleotide sequence: TGTGCCAGCAGCTCCGGGGACGGTGAAGGTTCCGAGCAGTACTTC.